The 28 T cell receptor beta chains in this list originate from one sample, sequenced in a study of T cell responses to AZD1222 COVID-19 vaccine. This table comes from immunoSEQ multiplex PCR, and its TCRdb copy is limited to in-frame clones, with some not included. The sample has around 120,000 clones, 80% to 95% seen once. Sequences were derived from peripheral blood, sampled on day 0 of AZD1222 vaccination. The receptors here all came from an adult in good health.

This clone has only a few counts. V gene TRBV19 combines with J gene TRBJ1-6; D might be TRBD1 (5 bases). Trimming cost V 4 bases and J 10 bases, with 14 bases left between them. Germline V CDR1 and CDR2: LNHDA, SQIVND (reference sequence). The CDR3 extends over 14 amino acids. The CDR3 loop reads CASSSQGGWSPLHF. DNA for the CDR3: TGTGCCAGTAGTAGCCAGGGAGGTTGGTCACCCCTCCACTTT.

The V call is TRBV24-1, the J call TRBJ2-1, with no clear D. CDR3 size: 11 residues. Trimming shortened V by 6 bases and J by 6 bases, and 5 bases separated the two germline ends. Germline CDR1 KGHDR, CDR2 SFDVKD. The CDR3 DNA sequence: TGTGCCACCAGTTTCAGCAATGAGCAGTTCTTC. Its protein product is CATSFSNEQFF.

CDR3 amino acids: CASSVERQGAIAGANVLTF. The CDR3 DNA follows: TGTGCCAGCAGCGTAGAAAGACAGGGGGCGATCGCTGGGGCCAACGTCCTGACTTTC. The chain uses TRBV9 and TRBJ2-6; 10 bases are shared with TRBD1. CDR3 size: 19 residues. Germline V gene lookup returns CDR1 SGDLS and CDR2 YYNGEE. V trimming: 0 bases; J trimming: 2 bases; junction bases outside the gene matches: 8.

This clone was picked up one time. This sequence joins TRBV21-1 and TRBJ2-3; the D segment call TRBD1 is taken from the table without a DNA check. TRBV21-1 counts as a pseudogene. The CDR3 spans 15 residues. The CDR3 sequence is CASSCQQGIRDTQYF. The CDR3 DNA reads TGTGCCAGCAGCTGCCAACAGGGGATTAGAGATACGCAGTATTTT.

This chain connects TRBV10-1 to TRBJ2-3; tentative D call: TRBD1 (6 bases). Trimming took off 3 bases at V and 0 bases at J, with 16 bases between the two ends. CDR1 is WNHNN and CDR2 is SYGVQD in the germline V gene (reference sequence). This CDR3 is 17 amino acids long. The DNA for the CDR3 is TGCGCCAGCAGTGAAACCAGGGACACCTATAGCACAGATACGCAGTATTTT. This codes for CASSETRDTYSTDTQYF.

The rearrangement uses TRBV7-9 and TRBJ1-1; 7 bases agree with TRBD1. V lost 9 bases, J lost 5 bases, and 12 bases stayed unmatched. Germline CDR1 reads SEHNR; CDR2 reads FQNEAQ (reference sequence). The CDR3 totals 14 residues. The CDR3 sequence is CASLNRGGRTEAFF. The DNA for the CDR3 is TGTGCCAGTCTCAACAGGGGCGGTCGAACTGAAGCTTTCTTT. Filled out from reference TRBV7-9 and TRBJ1-1, the complete variable domain reads DTGVSQNPRHKITKRGQNVTFRCDPISEHNRLYWYRQTLGQGPEFLTYFQNEAQLEKSRLLSDRFSAERPKGSFSTLEIQRTEQGDSAMYLCASLNRGGRTEAFFGQGTRLTVV.

The rearrangement links TRBV5-1 to TRBJ1-4, with TRBD1 identical over 8 bases. This CDR3 comprises 17 residues. CDR1 is SGHRS, CDR2 YFSETQ, per germline. After removal of 0 bases from V and 8 bases from J, the junction contained 12 bases not matched to a gene. The CDR3 sequence: CASSLDGGDRLGEKLFF. The DNA for the CDR3 is TGCGCCAGCAGCTTGGATGGGGGGGACAGGCTAGGCGAAAAACTGTTTTTT.

This rearrangement joins TRBV5-4 to TRBJ2-7, with 11 nucleotides matching TRBD2. J was trimmed by 1 base and V by 3 bases; bases with no gene match: 9. This CDR3 comprises 17 residues. Germline-derived CDR1 and CDR2 are SGHNT and YYREEE (reference sequence). This CDR3 reads CASSSDLTSGSSYEQYF. The CDR3 nucleotides read TGTGCCAGCAGCTCGGACCTAACTAGCGGGAGTTCCTACGAGCAGTACTTC.

This chain links TRBV7-9 with TRBJ1-1, with D maybe TRBD1 (5 bases). Germline V gene data show CDR1 as SEHNR and CDR2 as FQNEAQ (reference sequence). CDR3 length: 16 amino acids. V lost 5 bases and J 1 base, leaving 17 bases between the germline ends. The CDR3 is CASSRDSRWGNTEAFF. The DNA of the CDR3 is TGTGCCAGCAGCAGGGACTCCCGGTGGGGGAACACTGAAGCTTTCTTT.

V usage is TRBV15 and J usage is TRBJ2-3, with D perhaps TRBD2 (7 bases). V was cut by 0 bases and J by 2 bases, with 18 bases left in between. The germline V gene encodes CDR1 LNHNV and CDR2 YYDKDF (reference sequence). This CDR3 is built from 18 residues. The CDR3 DNA sequence: TGTGCCACCAGCAGAGAGAGGGGGGGGTCTAGGACCACAGATACGCAGTATTTT. This translates into CATSRERGGSRTTDTQYF.

The chain carries TRBV2 and TRBJ1-4, with D possibly TRBD1 on 5 matching bases. Trimming removed 3 bases from V and 6 bases from J, with 11 bases in between. Germline V lookup: CDR1 SNHLY, CDR2 FYNNEI. CDR3 length equals 14 residues. CDR3 amino acids: CASSEGGAYEKLFF. CDR3 nucleotide sequence: TGTGCCAGCAGTGAGGGAGGGGCATATGAAAAACTGTTTTTT. The variable domain in full, with the rest retrieved from reference TRBV2 and TRBJ1-4, is EPEVTQTPSHQVTQMGQEVILRCVPISNHLYFYWYRQILGQKVEFLVSFYNNEISEKSEIFDDQFSVERPDGSNFTLKIRSTKLEDSAMYFCASSEGGAYEKLFFGSGTQLSVL.

The chain has TRBV13 and TRBJ2-5, with D perhaps being TRBD1 or TRBD2 (6 bases each). The length of the CDR3 is 14 residues. CDR1 is PRHDT and CDR2 is FYEKMQ in the germline V gene (reference sequence). V lost 8 bases to trimming and J lost 1 base, with 14 bases between them. This CDR3 is CASGSGGGQETQYF. The CDR3 nucleotides read TGTGCCAGCGGGAGCGGAGGGGGCCAAGAGACCCAGTACTTC.

The chain couples TRBV28 to TRBJ1-2, with TRBD1 matching 7 bases. CDR3 length: 12 amino acids. J lost 5 bases, V lost 5 bases, and 2 bases had no gene match. The germline gives CDR1 MDHEN, CDR2 SYDVKM. The chain's CDR3 is CASSGRGYGYTF. In DNA, the CDR3 is TGTGCCAGCAGTGGCAGGGGGTATGGCTACACCTTC.

The chain employs TRBV7-2 and TRBJ1-3, with D perhaps TRBD1 (5 bases). CDR3 length: 13 amino acids. V was cut by 4 bases and J by 3 bases, with 7 bases left in between. CDR1 is SGHTA and CDR2 is FQGNSA in the germline V gene. CDR3 DNA: TGTGCCAGCAGCTCGGGGGGTGGAAACACCATATATTTT. It specifies CASSSGGGNTIYF.

J is TRBJ2-7 and V is TRBV5-5; 7 nucleotides agree with TRBD1. With 3 bases clipped from V and 0 bases from J, the junction kept 12 bases outside the gene matches. CDR3 length: 17 residues. CDR1 is SGHKS and CDR2 is YYEKEE in the germline V gene (reference sequence). CDR3 residues: CASSYPGTGASSYEQYF. The CDR3 nucleotides read TGTGCCAGCAGCTACCCCGGAACAGGGGCGAGCTCCTACGAGCAGTACTTC.

The rearrangement links TRBV3-1 (or the pseudogene TRBV3-2) to TRBJ1-6; no clear D gene. In germline, CDR1 is LGHDT, CDR2 YNNKEL (reference sequence). V was clipped by 1 base and J by 11 bases, with 9 bases between them. The CDR3 runs to 13 residues. The CDR3 sequence: CASSQGQSAPLHF. Here the CDR3 DNA reads TGTGCCAGCAGCCAAGGGCAGTCTGCACCCCTCCACTTT.

V is TRBV7-8 and J is TRBJ1-1, with TRBD1 matching over 10 bases. Trimming cost V 1 base and J 4 bases; bases outside gene matches: 0. The CDR3 runs 14 residues. Looked up from germline, CDR1 is SGHVS and CDR2 is FQNEAQ. The chain's CDR3 is CASSLGQGATEAFF. As DNA, the CDR3 is TGTGCCAGCAGCTTAGGACAGGGGGCCACTGAAGCTTTCTTT.

This chain joins TRBV5-1 and TRBJ1-1, with D tentatively TRBD1 (6 bases). The V end lost 3 bases, the J end lost 6 bases, and 15 bases lay between the germline ends. CDR3 length: 14 amino acids. Germline V lookup: CDR1 SGHRS, CDR2 YFSETQ. CDR3 sequence reads: CASSWEGVAAEAFF. The CDR3 DNA reads as TGCGCCAGCAGCTGGGAGGGGGTCGCCGCTGAAGCTTTCTTT.

The CDR3 bases are TGTGCCAGCAGCCAAGATGGCAGGGTCGACGGCTACACCTTC. Translating it yields CASSQDGRVDGYTF. The rearrangement joins TRBV3-1 (or the pseudogene TRBV3-2) to TRBJ1-2; D is possibly TRBD1 (5 bases). CDR1 and CDR2 from the germline V gene are LGHDT and YNNKEL (reference sequence). The germline V and J ends were trimmed by 0 bases and 8 bases, with 13 bases remaining between them. This CDR3 is 14 amino acids long.

The V gene is TRBV19, the J gene TRBJ1-2; D perhaps matches TRBD1 (5 bases). Germline V gene data show CDR1 as LNHDA and CDR2 as SQIVND (reference sequence). The CDR3 covers 15 residues. The V end lost 1 base, the J end lost 4 bases, and 13 bases lay between the germline ends. This chain's CDR3 is CASSIGTGIVYGYTF. CDR3 sequence (DNA): TGTGCCAGTAGTATAGGAACAGGAATAGTCTATGGCTACACCTTC.

The chain carries TRBV9 and TRBJ1-1; possibly TRBD1 for D (5 bases). This CDR3 has 12 residues. V lost 6 bases and J 3 bases, leaving 9 bases between the germline ends. Germline CDR1 is SGDLS and CDR2 is YYNGEE. CDR3 residues: CASTRGDTEAFF. CDR3 bases: TGTGCCAGCACCCGGGGCGACACTGAAGCTTTCTTT. The whole variable domain, remainder taken from reference TRBV9 and TRBJ1-1, is DSGVTQTPKHLITATGQRVTLRCSPRSGDLSVYWYQQSLDQGLQFLIQYYNGEERAKGNILERFSAQQFPDLHSELNLSSLELGDSALYFCASTRGDTEAFFGQGTRLTVV.

V gene TRBV6-6 combines with J gene TRBJ2-5; TRBD1 is a possible D gene (6 bases). Germline V gene data show CDR1 as MNHNY and CDR2 as SVGAGI (reference sequence). V was shortened by 8 bases and J by 8 bases, with 27 bases between the two germline ends. The CDR3 covers 16 residues. This CDR3 is CASLQGRSLRGFTQYF. The CDR3 region has the DNA TGTGCCAGCCTACAGGGACGTTCTCTTCGAGGTTTTACCCAGTACTTC.

The CDR3 coding sequence is TGTGCCAGCAGCTTAATACCCCTAGTCGCTGAAGCTTTCTTT. Translating gives CASSLIPLVAEAFF. The V call is TRBV7-9, the J call TRBJ1-1; no reliable D call. Germline loops: CDR1 SEHNR, CDR2 FQNEAQ (reference sequence). The V gene lost 2 bases and the J gene lost 6 bases, with 13 bases spanning the gap. The CDR3 sequence is 14 residues long.

The chain carries TRBV11-2 and TRBJ2-2; TRBD1 matches 8 bases. This CDR3 comprises 16 residues. V dropped 5 bases and J dropped 7; count of bases not matched to a gene: 12. Per the germline V gene, CDR1 is SGHAT and CDR2 is FQNNGV. CDR3 DNA: TGTGCCAGCAGCATCCGGACAGGGCTCTATTTCGGGGAGCTGTTTTTT. Its translation is CASSIRTGLYFGELFF.

The DNA for the CDR3 is TGTGCCAGTAGTATAGATACCAGTCAGCCCCAGCATTTT. Its translation: CASSIDTSQPQHF. This sequence joins TRBV19 and TRBJ1-5; D not resolved. V lost 0 bases, J lost 6 bases, and 6 bases lay in between. The CDR3 runs 13 residues. CDR1 and CDR2 (germline): LNHDA, SQIVND (reference sequence).

Note on this clone: Sequence at one end of the junction differs from germline and may be a read error. V gene TRBV5-6 combines with J gene TRBJ2-2, with D possibly matching TRBD1 (5 bases). CDR3 length: 13 amino acids. CDR1 SGHDT and CDR2 YYEEEE come from the germline V gene. CDR3 loop: CASRLGVHGELFF. In nucleotides, the CDR3 is TGTGCCAGCCGCTTAGGGGTCCATGGGGAGCTGTTTTTT.

V gene TRBV7-2 combines with J gene TRBJ1-2; TRBD1 is a possible D gene (5 bases). This CDR3 region has 17 residues. Trimming shortened V by 5 bases and J by 1 base, and 20 bases separated the two germline ends. CDR1 and CDR2 from the germline V gene are SGHTA and FQGNSA. CDR3 sequence: CASSDTWTSRINYGYTF. DNA of the CDR3: TGTGCCAGCAGCGATACCTGGACAAGCCGTATTAACTATGGCTACACCTTC.

The rearrangement links TRBV9 to TRBJ2-5; the match to TRBD1 covers 8 bases. Germline V gene sequence: CDR1 SGDLS, CDR2 YYNGEE. This CDR3 contains 17 residues. The ends lost 4 bases at V and 5 bases at J; junction bases unmatched: 16. The CDR3 protein is CASSTLPGQAFGETQYF. Here the CDR3 DNA reads TGTGCCAGCAGCACCCTCCCGGGACAGGCCTTCGGCGAGACCCAGTACTTC. Complete variable domain (other parts from reference TRBV9 and TRBJ2-5): DSGVTQTPKHLITATGQRVTLRCSPRSGDLSVYWYQQSLDQGLQFLIQYYNGEERAKGNILERFSAQQFPDLHSELNLSSLELGDSALYFCASSTLPGQAFGETQYFGPGTRLLVL.